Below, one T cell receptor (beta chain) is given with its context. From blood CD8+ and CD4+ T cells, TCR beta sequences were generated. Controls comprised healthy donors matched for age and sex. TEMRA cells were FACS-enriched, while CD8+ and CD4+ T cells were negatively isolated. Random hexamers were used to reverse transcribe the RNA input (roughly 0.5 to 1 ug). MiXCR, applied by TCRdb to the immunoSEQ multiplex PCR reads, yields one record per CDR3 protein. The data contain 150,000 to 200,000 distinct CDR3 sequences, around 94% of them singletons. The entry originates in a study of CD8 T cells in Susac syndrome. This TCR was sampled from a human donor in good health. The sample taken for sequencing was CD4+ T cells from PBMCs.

CDR3 bases: TGTGCCAGCAGCGTAGAAGCACTCTCCTACGAGCAGTACTTC. Amino acids: CASSVEALSYEQYF. The chain joins TRBV9 to TRBJ2-7; no definite D call. Per germline, CDR1 SGDLS and CDR2 YYNGEE. Trimming cost V 0 bases and J 0 bases, with 7 bases left between them. The CDR3 spans 14 residues.